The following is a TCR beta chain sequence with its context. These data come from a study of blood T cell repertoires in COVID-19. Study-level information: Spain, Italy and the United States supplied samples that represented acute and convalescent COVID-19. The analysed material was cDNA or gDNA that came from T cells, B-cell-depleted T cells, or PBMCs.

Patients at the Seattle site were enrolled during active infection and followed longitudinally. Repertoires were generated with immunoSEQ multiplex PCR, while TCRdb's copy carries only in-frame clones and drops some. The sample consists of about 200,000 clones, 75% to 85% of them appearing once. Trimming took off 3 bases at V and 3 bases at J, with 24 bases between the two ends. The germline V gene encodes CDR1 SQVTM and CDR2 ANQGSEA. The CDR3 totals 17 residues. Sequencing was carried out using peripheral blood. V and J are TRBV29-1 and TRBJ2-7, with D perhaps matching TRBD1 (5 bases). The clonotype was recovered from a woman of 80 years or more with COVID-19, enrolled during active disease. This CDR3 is CSVELPTGQGRIYEQYF. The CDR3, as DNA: TGCAGCGTTGAGTTGCCCACAGGCCAAGGCAGGATCTACGAGCAGTACTTC.